Below, 5 T cell receptor beta chains from the same sample are listed, as sequenced in a study of blood T cells in healthy people across ages. Primed by a sample-barcoded 5' primer and a J-beta primer mix, a second PCR proceeded for about 6 to 11 cycles. TCRdb analysed the 5' RACE reads with MiXCR anew, one entry per CDR3 protein. The data hold 550,000 to 650,000 distinct CDR3 sequences, with about 30% observed a single time. Material for sequencing was blood. These receptors were taken from a woman of 80 years or more in good health.

This clonotype was recorded only once. A read error is possible here, since a much larger clone lies one base away. V gene TRBV9 combines with J gene TRBJ2-1, with D possibly being TRBD1 (5 bases). V shed 4 bases and J shed 13 bases, with 24 bases lying between them. The CDR3 totals 15 residues. Germline CDR1 SGDLS, CDR2 YYNGEE. The CDR3 is CASSSRVGREETQFF. DNA for the CDR3: TGTGCCAGCAGCTCCCGTGTGGGGCGCGAGGAGACCCAGTTCTTC. The complete variable domain, with remaining parts taken from reference TRBV9 and TRBJ2-1, reads DSGVTQTPKHLITATGQRVTLRCSPRSGDLSVYWYQQSLDQGLQFLIQYYNGEERAKGNILERFSAQQFPDLHSELNLSSLELGDSALYFCASSSRVGREETQFFGPGTRLTVL.

The table lists this clonotype with many counts. The chain links TRBV6-2 or TRBV6-3 to TRBJ2-6, with D perhaps TRBD2 (6 bases). From germline, CDR1 is MNHEY and CDR2 SVGEGT. CDR3 size: 15 residues. V was shortened by 7 bases and J by 2 bases, with 12 bases between the two germline ends. This CDR3 is CASTDGGAGANVLTF. Written as DNA, the CDR3 is TGTGCCAGCACCGACGGGGGTGCTGGGGCCAACGTCCTGACTTTC.

This clonotype was detected many times. The chain recombines TRBV7-2 with TRBJ2-3; the D is unclear. The CDR3 extends over 17 amino acids. The V gene's germline CDR1 is SGHTA and CDR2 FQGNSA. Between the trimmed V and J ends, which lost 4 bases and 0 bases, there was a span of 17 bases. In nucleotides, the CDR3 is TGTGCCAGCAGCTCCCCCACTGGCCTCTCTAGCACAGATACGCAGTATTTT. It encodes CASSSPTGLSSTDTQYF.

There are a few counts of this clonotype. This CDR3 reads CASSFRQGDFSTNYGYTF. The CDR3 DNA follows: TGTGCCAGCAGCTTCCGACAGGGGGACTTCTCCACTAACTATGGCTACACCTTC. V usage is TRBV9 and J usage is TRBJ1-2, with 9 bases that match TRBD1. The CDR3 is 18 amino acids. Germline CDR1 SGDLS, CDR2 YYNGEE. With 4 bases clipped from V and 0 bases from J, the junction kept 13 bases outside the gene matches. Full variable domain (outside the CDR3, taken from reference TRBV9 and TRBJ1-2): DSGVTQTPKHLITATGQRVTLRCSPRSGDLSVYWYQQSLDQGLQFLIQYYNGEERAKGNILERFSAQQFPDLHSELNLSSLELGDSALYFCASSFRQGDFSTNYGYTFGSGTRLTVV.

In its sample, this clonotype was seen a few times. This chain uses TRBV30 with TRBJ1-1; tentatively, D is TRBD1 (5 bases). The V gene lost 0 bases and the J gene lost 1 base, with 15 bases spanning the gap. Per germline, CDR1 GTSNPN and CDR2 SVGIG (reference sequence). This CDR3 has 16 amino acids. DNA of the CDR3: TGTGCCTGGAGTGTCCAGCGGGGGATGGAGAACACTGAAGCTTTCTTT. This sequence encodes CAWSVQRGMENTEAFF.